A single sample gave rise to the 31 T cell receptor beta chains below, sequenced in a study of siplizumab effects on memory and regulatory T cells (dated by TCRdb to between 2018 and 2021). To prepare the library, the immunoSEQ multiplex PCR assay was applied. Not all clones reach the TCRdb copy of this immuneACCESS table, which keeps in-frame sequences only. Checked studies attribute under half of the gap to unresolved V genes and leave the rest unexplained. A total of 100,000 or so clones appear in this sample, about 94% of them only once. The top ten clonotypes cover roughly 0.16% of the sample. The sample comprised non-Treg CD4+ T cells sorted from blood. The cell subset or site label, read with the paper, signifies: FACS-sorted unstimulated CD4+ non-regulatory T cells. The receptors derive from a human donor in good health.

This chain uses TRBV12-5 with TRBJ1-2; no definite D call. From germline, CDR1 is LGHNT and CDR2 FRNRAP. CDR3 length: 12 residues. V lost 6 bases and J lost 4, with 9 bases in between. This CDR3 is CASGPGSYGYTF. In DNA form, the CDR3 reads TGTGCTAGTGGCCCCGGCAGCTATGGCTACACCTTC.

The chain carries TRBV6-5 and TRBJ2-7; a possible D gene is TRBD2 (6 bases). The ends were cut back, 6 bases at V and 0 bases at J, with 15 bases in the middle. The V gene's germline CDR1 is MNHEY and CDR2 SVGAGI. There are 15 residues in the CDR3. CDR3 sequence (DNA): TGTGCCAGCAGCACGGGACTGGAGAGCTCCTACGAGCAGTACTTC. Translated: CASSTGLESSYEQYF.

Turning to this clone: Other DNA sequences from this sample encode an identical CDR3 as well. The genes are TRBV5-4 and TRBJ2-5; TRBD2 agrees at 16 bases. The CDR3 is made up of 17 amino acids. V was clipped by 4 bases and J by 5 bases; unmatched bases: 8. Germline CDR1 is SGHNT and CDR2 is YYREEE (reference sequence). The CDR3 region has the DNA TGTGCCAGCAGCCCCGGGACTAGCGGGGGGGCGGGGGAGACCCAGTACTTC. It encodes CASSPGTSGGAGETQYF.

The chain couples TRBV19 to TRBJ1-6; 9 bases agree with TRBD1. The germline V gene has CDR1 LNHDA and CDR2 SQIVND (reference sequence). J gave up 12 bases and V 6 bases, and 12 bases lay outside the gene matches. The CDR3 sequence is 15 residues long. The CDR3 DNA reads as TGTGCCAGTAGCCCTTGGGACAGGGTGTTGGGACCCCTCCACTTT. It yields the protein CASSPWDRVLGPLHF.

The rearrangement uses TRBV5-1 and TRBJ2-5; 9 bases are shared with TRBD2. V was pared by 4 bases and J by 5 bases, with 6 bases of the junction left unmatched. This CDR3 has 14 residues. CDR1 and CDR2 (germline): SGHRS, YFSETQ. CDR3 nucleotides: TGCGCCAGCAGCCCTCTAGCGGGGATCGAGACCCAGTACTTC. Amino acids: CASSPLAGIETQYF. The full variable domain, with the rest looked up from reference TRBV5-1 and TRBJ2-5, is KAGVTQTPRYLIKTRGQQVTLSCSPISGHRSVSWYQQTPGQGLQFLFEYFSETQRNKGNFPGRFSGRQFSNSRSEMNVSTLELGDSALYLCASSPLAGIETQYFGPGTRLLVL.

This chain links TRBV2 with TRBJ2-4; 7 bases map to TRBD1. The V gene's germline CDR1 is SNHLY and CDR2 FYNNEI. This CDR3 region has 15 residues. Germline trimming cut 5 bases from V and 0 bases from J; bases unmatched to any gene: 4. The CDR3 DNA sequence: TGTGCCAGCAGTTATGACAGGGTAGCCAAAAACATTCAGTACTTC. Protein sequence: CASSYDRVAKNIQYF.

J is TRBJ2-3 and V is TRBV9, with TRBD2 as a possible D gene (6 bases). The CDR3 covers 15 residues. Trimming took 2 bases from V and 10 from J, leaving 20 bases between them. Per the germline V gene, CDR1 is SGDLS and CDR2 is YYNGEE. In DNA form, the CDR3 reads TGTGCCAGCAGCGTTTCCCGGGACTTTTCCCAGGCGCAGTATTTT. This codes for CASSVSRDFSQAQYF.

The V call is TRBV9, the J call TRBJ1-2; maybe TRBD1 (6 bases). V lost 4 bases to trimming and J lost 5 bases, with 18 bases between them. The CDR3 spans 15 residues. Looked up from germline, CDR1 is SGDLS and CDR2 is YYNGEE. The CDR3 loop reads CASSTRDTGSYGYTF. Here the CDR3 DNA reads TGTGCCAGCAGCACCCGGGACACTGGGTCGTATGGCTACACCTTC.

V and J are TRBV28 and TRBJ1-2; D gene uncertain. Germline values: CDR1 MDHEN, CDR2 SYDVKM. CDR3 size: 12 residues. The ends were cut back, 6 bases at V and 1 base at J, with 6 bases in the middle. CDR3: CASSVHNYGYTF. CDR3 bases: TGTGCCAGCAGCGTACATAACTATGGCTACACCTTC.

The chain has TRBV10-3 and TRBJ2-7; D unresolved. V gave up 8 bases and J gave up 3 bases, with 8 bases separating them. The CDR3 covers 11 residues. Per the germline V gene, CDR1 is ENHRY and CDR2 is SYGVKD. The CDR3 sequence: CAIGPDYEQYF. CDR3 bases: TGTGCCATCGGACCGGACTACGAGCAGTACTTC.

This clone was seen more than once but under ten times. The chain joins TRBV7-6 to TRBJ2-1; TRBD2 agrees at 9 bases. Germline loops: CDR1 SGHVS, CDR2 FNYEAQ. The CDR3 covers 16 residues. J lost 4 bases, V lost 5 bases, and 9 bases had no gene match. The CDR3 DNA reads as TGTGCCAGCAGCCCCAATAGCGGGGGCCTTTACAATGAGCAGTTCTTC. Translating gives CASSPNSGGLYNEQFF.

This clone was seen just once. V and J are TRBV7-8 and TRBJ1-1, with D possibly matching TRBD1 (6 bases). The V gene lost 5 bases and the J gene lost 7 bases, with 14 bases spanning the gap. The V gene's germline CDR1 is SGHVS and CDR2 FQNEAQ. The length of the CDR3 is 13 residues. CDR3 sequence (DNA): TGTGCCAGCAGCCTACAGGGAGATCGTGAAGCTTTCTTT. Its translation is CASSLQGDREAFF.

The chain has TRBV11-1 and TRBJ2-7, with 9 nucleotides matching TRBD1. Germline V gene data show CDR1 as SGHAT and CDR2 as FQDESV (reference sequence). CDR3 size: 15 residues. Trimming took 5 bases from V and 1 from J; bases not matched to a gene: 6. The CDR3 nucleotides read TGTGCCAGCAGCGATCGGGACAGGGATTCCTACGAGCAGTACTTC. Encoded protein: CASSDRDRDSYEQYF.

This rearrangement joins TRBV5-3 to TRBJ1-3; 9 bases line up with TRBD1. Being an ORF, TRBV5-3 has a function that is uncertain. The CDR3 is made up of 17 amino acids. V was pared by 5 bases and J by 0 bases, with 9 bases of the junction left unmatched. This CDR3 reads CARRHNTGGPSGNTIYF. CDR3 DNA sequence: TGTGCCAGAAGACACAATACAGGGGGCCCCTCTGGAAACACCATATATTTT.

The chain carries TRBV7-2 and TRBJ2-5; TRBD2 matches at 9 bases. The CDR3 consists of 14 residues. V dropped 5 bases and J dropped 5; count of bases not matched to a gene: 6. Germline V gives CDR1 SGHTA, CDR2 FQGNSA. The CDR3 protein is CASSPGGGEETQYF. In DNA form, the CDR3 reads TGTGCCAGCAGCCCAGGCGGGGGGGAGGAGACCCAGTACTTC.

The chain recombines TRBV5-1 with TRBJ1-4; possible D gene TRBD1, 5 bases. Germline V gene sequence: CDR1 SGHRS, CDR2 YFSETQ. The CDR3 is 15 amino acids. V shed 3 bases and J shed 5 bases, with 14 bases lying between them. CDR3 coding DNA: TGCGCCAGCAGCTCTGATGGGGGAATGAATGAAAAACTGTTTTTT. Amino acid sequence: CASSSDGGMNEKLFF. Together with reference TRBV5-1 and TRBJ1-4, the CDR3 gives the full variable domain: KAGVTQTPRYLIKTRGQQVTLSCSPISGHRSVSWYQQTPGQGLQFLFEYFSETQRNKGNFPGRFSGRQFSNSRSEMNVSTLELGDSALYLCASSSDGGMNEKLFFGSGTQLSVL.

V and J are TRBV2 and TRBJ2-4; a weak D match, TRBD2 (5 bases). Looked up from germline, CDR1 is SNHLY and CDR2 is FYNNEI. The CDR3 runs to 14 residues. Trimming shortened V by 6 bases and J by 0 bases, and 9 bases separated the two germline ends. The CDR3 protein is CASSGVLAKNIQYF. CDR3 nucleotide sequence: TGTGCCAGCAGCGGGGTCCTAGCCAAAAACATTCAGTACTTC.

This clone was picked up a small number of times. This chain joins TRBV7-8 and TRBJ1-3; D possibly corresponds to TRBD1 (5 bases). CDR3 length: 13 residues. CDR1 and CDR2 (germline): SGHVS, FQNEAQ. V shed 3 bases and J shed 5 bases, with 8 bases lying between them. The CDR3 nucleotides are TGTGCCAGCAGCTTGGGGCATAGAAACACCATATATTTT. Residues: CASSLGHRNTIYF.

The rearrangement links TRBV11-2 to TRBJ1-2; D gene uncertain. The CDR3 is 13 amino acids. V shed 8 bases and J shed 0 bases, with 10 bases lying between them. Germline values: CDR1 SGHAT, CDR2 FQNNGV. The DNA for the CDR3 is TGTGCCAGCGGACGGGGAGCTAACTATGGCTACACCTTC. Protein sequence: CASGRGANYGYTF.

V and J are TRBV4-1 and TRBJ2-7; 8 bases fit TRBD2. Germline values: CDR1 MGHRA, CDR2 YSYEKL. V gave up 0 bases and J gave up 7 bases; unmatched junction bases: 11. CDR3 length: 16 amino acids. The CDR3 DNA is TGCGCCAGCAGCCAAGACCCCCGGGGGGGCGGGCGGGAGCAGTACTTC. Translating gives CASSQDPRGGGREQYF.

V is TRBV6-6 and J is TRBJ2-7; 7 nucleotides match TRBD2. This CDR3 is built from 16 residues. The J segment lost 8 bases and the V segment lost 2 bases, leaving 15 bases of the junction unmatched. Germline V lookup: CDR1 MNHNY, CDR2 SVGAGI (reference sequence). This CDR3 reads CASSYGGLKAGEKQYF. The CDR3, as DNA: TGTGCCAGCAGTTACGGGGGTCTTAAGGCGGGGGAGAAGCAGTACTTC.

The gene calls are TRBV6-4 and TRBJ1-5; no reliable D call. The CDR3 is 13 residues long. Trimming left V 5 bases short and J 0 bases short, with 5 bases between. Germline CDR1 MRHNA, CDR2 SNTAGT. The CDR3 loop reads CASSPSSNQPQHF. The CDR3 coding sequence is TGTGCCAGCAGTCCTAGTAGCAATCAGCCCCAGCATTTT.

There are a few counts of this clone. The CDR3 sequence: CASSEGADEAFF. Here the CDR3 DNA reads TGCGCCAGCAGTGAGGGAGCGGATGAAGCTTTCTTT. V gene TRBV10-1 combines with J gene TRBJ1-1; no clear D. CDR3 length equals 12 residues. CDR1 is WNHNN and CDR2 is SYGVQD in the germline V gene (reference sequence). V was pared by 2 bases and J by 7 bases, with 8 bases between.

V usage is TRBV7-3 and J usage is TRBJ2-3; TRBD2 matches 9 bases. The CDR3 has 15 residues. Germline CDR1 is SGHTA and CDR2 is FQGTGA. Germline trimming cut 3 bases from V and 1 base from J; bases unmatched to any gene: 2. CDR3 sequence (DNA): TGTGCCAGCAGCTTTGGCGGGGGGGGCACAGATACGCAGTATTTT. Protein: CASSFGGGGTDTQYF.

A single count supports this clone. This chain joins TRBV29-1 and TRBJ2-1; TRBD2 agrees at 8 bases. Germline CDR1 and CDR2: SQVTM and ANQGSEA. V shed 3 bases and J 0 bases; nucleotides not matched to a gene: 7. The CDR3 runs to 16 residues. CDR3 nucleotide sequence: TGCAGCGTTGAGGACTCCGCGGGGGGCTCCTACAATGAGCAGTTCTTC. Translation: CSVEDSAGGSYNEQFF.

The chain employs TRBV9 and TRBJ1-4; D remains unclear. V dropped 0 bases and J dropped 5 bases, with 11 bases sitting between them. This CDR3 is built from 15 residues. The germline V gene encodes CDR1 SGDLS and CDR2 YYNGEE. The CDR3: CASSVEAAMNEKLFF. The CDR3 nucleotides are TGTGCCAGCAGCGTAGAGGCAGCGATGAATGAAAAACTGTTTTTT.

This clone was recorded only once. The chain combines TRBV10-3 with TRBJ1-5, with D uncertain. Between the trimmed V and J ends, which lost 7 bases and 3 bases, there was a span of 10 bases. The CDR3 is 13 amino acids. Germline assignment: CDR1 ENHRY and CDR2 SYGVKD. CDR3 amino acids: CAINTEINQPQHF. CDR3 sequence (DNA): TGTGCCATCAATACAGAGATCAATCAGCCCCAGCATTTT.

This chain uses TRBV10-2 with TRBJ2-1, with TRBD1 matching 7 bases. The junction had 13 bases not matched to a gene; V was cut back by 4 bases and J by 7 bases. Germline V gene lookup returns CDR1 WSHSY and CDR2 SAAADI. This CDR3 spans 16 amino acids. CDR3: CASSADRAPLGNEQFF. The CDR3 DNA reads as TGCGCCAGCAGTGCAGACAGGGCACCGCTCGGTAATGAGCAGTTCTTC.

The rearrangement uses TRBV30 and TRBJ2-5; perhaps D is TRBD1 or TRBD2 (5 bases each). V gave up 3 bases and J gave up 5 bases, with 13 bases separating them. CDR1 is GTSNPN and CDR2 is SVGIG in the germline V gene (reference sequence). This CDR3 comprises 13 residues. The CDR3 is CAWSGASTETQYF. In DNA, the CDR3 is TGTGCCTGGAGCGGGGCTAGCACCGAGACCCAGTACTTC.

The chain combines TRBV2 with TRBJ2-5; 11 nucleotides align to TRBD2. CDR1 is SNHLY, CDR2 FYNNEI, per germline. V shed 3 bases and J 4 bases; nucleotides not matched to a gene: 4. The CDR3 spans 15 residues. The CDR3 spells CASSDPSGGRETQYF. The CDR3, as DNA: TGTGCCAGCAGTGATCCTAGCGGGGGGCGAGAGACCCAGTACTTC.

The rearrangement uses TRBV5-6 and TRBJ2-3; 8 positions match TRBD2. CDR1 is SGHDT, CDR2 YYEEEE, per germline. The CDR3 extends over 15 amino acids. The V segment lost 1 base and the J segment 6 bases; nucleotides outside the gene matches: 7. CDR3 residues: CASSLSLAGLDTQYF. DNA for the CDR3: TGTGCCAGCAGCTTGAGTCTAGCGGGCTTGGATACGCAGTATTTT.